This TCR beta chain stems from a study of T cell responses to AZD1222 COVID-19 vaccine. About the research overall: Pooled samples include second doses given at about 4 or 12 weeks. Study-level results: Baseline serostatus was positive in only a handful of AZD1222 recipients. As reported, nearly half of all spike-specific TCRs target variant regions that are unmutated.

The assay was immunoSEQ multiplex PCR, and TCRdb's table has in-frame clones only and misses some. The table records some 150,000 clones, just over 90% of them present only once. In germline, CDR1 is LNHDA, CDR2 SQIVND (reference sequence). The CDR3 sequence is 13 residues long. V lost 5 bases, J lost 5 bases, and 10 bases lay in between. For this clone: Its antigen is still unknown.

J is TRBJ2-1 and V is TRBV19; D is undetermined. The input for sequencing was peripheral blood, taken on day 0 of AZD1222 vaccination. The TCR sequence derives from an adult in good health. The CDR3 spells CASSRVDNNEQFF. CDR3 in DNA: TGTGCCAGTAGTCGGGTGGATAACAATGAGCAGTTCTTC.